In this sample, the clone carrying this TCR beta chain turned up a few times. TCRdb re-analysed the 5' RACE reads in MiXCR, keeping a single row per CDR3 protein. The sample yields some 6,000 distinct CDR3 sequences, 55% to 60% seen once. This CDR3 is built from 13 residues. The V and J ends lost 3 bases and 1 base respectively, with 6 bases between them. Memory CD4+ T cells were sorted as CD4+CD45RO+CD25- cells. The clonotype was recovered from a female donor with breast cancer. Sample: tumor-infiltrating memory CD4+ T cells sorted from the breast tumor. Subset: memory CD4+ T cells, CD4+CD45RO+CD25-. The chain recombines TRBV12-3 or TRBV12-4 with TRBJ1-1, with D hard to call. The CDR3 sequence: CASSFYRNTEAFF. DNA of the CDR3: TGTGCCAGCAGTTTTTACAGGAACACTGAAGCTTTCTTT.